Presented here are 7 T cell receptor beta chains from one specimen sequenced in a study of PD-L1 blockade in urothelial cancer. The time point is: peripheral blood 6 weeks after treatment start. The table came from immunoSEQ multiplex PCR; TCRdb's copy has only in-frame clones and leaves some out. The repertoire consists of under 150,000 clones, with 80% to 90% occurring once and the leading ten covering under 2%. Sample: PBMCs, taken around atezolizumab (anti-PD-L1) treatment. Source of these receptors: a man aged 55-75 years with urothelial cancer.

CDR3 sequence (DNA): TGTGCCAGCAGCGTCCGGCTAGCGGGGGGAGAGACCCAGTACTTC. This gives the protein CASSVRLAGGETQYF. The J gene is TRBJ2-5, the V gene TRBV5-6, with 11 nucleotides matching TRBD2. The CDR3 contains 15 residues. With V trimmed by 4 bases and J by 4 bases, 6 bases remained unmatched. Looked up from germline, CDR1 is SGHDT and CDR2 is YYEEEE. The full variable domain, in which reference TRBV5-6 and TRBJ2-5 provide the parts outside the CDR3, is DAGVTQSPTHLIKTRGQQVTLRCSPKSGHDTVSWYQQALGQGPQFIFQYYEEEERQRGNFPDRFSGHQFPNYSSELNVNALLLGDSALYLCASSVRLAGGETQYFGPGTRLLVL.

V is TRBV27 and J is TRBJ2-3; no definite D call. Per the germline V gene, CDR1 is MNHEY and CDR2 is SMNVEV (reference sequence). CDR3 size: 13 residues. V dropped 6 bases and J dropped 2 bases, with 9 bases sitting between them. The CDR3: CASSHDFTDTQYF. The CDR3 coding sequence is TGTGCCAGCAGCCATGACTTCACAGATACGCAGTATTTT.

V and J are TRBV11-3 and TRBJ2-7; 9 bases map to TRBD1. CDR1 is SGHNT and CDR2 is YENEEA in the germline V gene. This CDR3 has 16 residues. With V trimmed by 2 bases and J by 1 base, 6 bases remained unmatched. Here the CDR3 DNA reads TGTGCCAGCAGCTTACATCGGGACAGGGCTTCCTACGAGCAGTACTTC. Protein product: CASSLHRDRASYEQYF.

The gene calls are TRBV19 and TRBJ1-1; tentatively, D is TRBD1 (5 bases). Trimming took off 9 bases at V and 1 base at J, with 6 bases between the two ends. The CDR3 is made up of 11 amino acids. Germline V gene lookup returns CDR1 LNHDA and CDR2 SQIVND (reference sequence). CDR3 coding DNA: TGTGCCAGCGGGGGGAACACTGAAGCTTTCTTT. Translation: CASGGNTEAFF.

The chain combines TRBV5-1 with TRBJ2-7; D might be TRBD1 (6 bases). The V and J ends lost 5 bases and 3 bases respectively, with 15 bases between them. The CDR3 has 14 amino acids. Germline CDR1 SGHRS, CDR2 YFSETQ. The CDR3 DNA reads as TGCGCCAGCAGTTGGGACACTGGCTTCTACGAGCAGTACTTC. Amino acids: CASSWDTGFYEQYF.

CDR3: CASSPAGTGVYEQYF. The CDR3 coding sequence is TGTGCCAGCAGCCCGGCCGGGACAGGGGTCTACGAGCAGTACTTC. The J gene is TRBJ2-7, the V gene TRBV7-3; 10 bases are shared with TRBD1. This CDR3 spans 15 amino acids. With 5 bases clipped from V and 3 bases from J, the junction kept 7 bases outside the gene matches. Germline CDR1 SGHTA, CDR2 FQGTGA. The whole variable domain, filled in from reference TRBV7-3 and TRBJ2-7, reads GAGVSQTPSNKVTEKGKYVELRCDPISGHTALYWYRQSLGQGPEFLIYFQGTGAADDSGLPNDRFFAVRPEGSVSTLKIQRTERGDSAVYLCASSPAGTGVYEQYFGPGTRLTVT.

The rearrangement uses TRBV4-3 and TRBJ2-7; 9 bases align to TRBD2. The V and J ends lost 0 bases and 5 bases, in that order; junction bases with no gene match: 5. Per the germline V gene, CDR1 is LGHNA and CDR2 is YSLEER. The CDR3 sequence is 15 residues long. The DNA of the CDR3 is TGCGCCAGCAGCCAAGACCTAGCGGGGAGGGACGAGCAGTACTTC. Translating it yields CASSQDLAGRDEQYF.